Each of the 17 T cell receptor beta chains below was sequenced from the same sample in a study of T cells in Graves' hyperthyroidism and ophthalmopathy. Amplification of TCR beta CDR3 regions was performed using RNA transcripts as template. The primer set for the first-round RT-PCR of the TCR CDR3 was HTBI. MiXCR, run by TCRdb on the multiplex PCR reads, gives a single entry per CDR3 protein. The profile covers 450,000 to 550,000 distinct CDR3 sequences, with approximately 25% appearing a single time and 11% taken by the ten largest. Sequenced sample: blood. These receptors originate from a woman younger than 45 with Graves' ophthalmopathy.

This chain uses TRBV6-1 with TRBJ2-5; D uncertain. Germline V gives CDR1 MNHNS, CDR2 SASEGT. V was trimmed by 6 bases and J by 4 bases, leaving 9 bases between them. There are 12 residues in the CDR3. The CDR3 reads CASSSFAETQYF. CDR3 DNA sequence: TGTGCCAGCAGCTCTTTTGCAGAGACCCAGTACTTC.

CDR3 sequence (DNA): TGTGCCAGCAGTCCCAGAAGGTTTTTCCTCGGCTATGGCTACACCTTC. This sequence encodes CASSPRRFFLGYGYTF. The V call is TRBV6-1, the J call TRBJ1-2; no clear D. The CDR3 has 16 residues. The germline gives CDR1 MNHNS, CDR2 SASEGT. V gave up 5 bases and J gave up 4 bases, with 20 bases separating them.

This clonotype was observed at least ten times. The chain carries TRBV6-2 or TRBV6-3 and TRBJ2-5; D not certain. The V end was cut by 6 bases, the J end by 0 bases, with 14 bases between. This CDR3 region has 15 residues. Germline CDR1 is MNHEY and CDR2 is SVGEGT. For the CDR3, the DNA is TGTGCCAGCAGCCGTCCTTTCCTAGACCAAGAGACCCAGTACTTC. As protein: CASSRPFLDQETQYF.

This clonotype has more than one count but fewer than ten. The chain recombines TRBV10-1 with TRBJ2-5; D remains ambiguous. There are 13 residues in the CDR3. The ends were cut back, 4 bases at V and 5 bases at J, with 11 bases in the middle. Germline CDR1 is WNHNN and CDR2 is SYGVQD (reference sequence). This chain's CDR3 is CASSVWVGETQYF. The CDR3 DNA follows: TGCGCCAGCAGTGTCTGGGTCGGGGAGACCCAGTACTTC.

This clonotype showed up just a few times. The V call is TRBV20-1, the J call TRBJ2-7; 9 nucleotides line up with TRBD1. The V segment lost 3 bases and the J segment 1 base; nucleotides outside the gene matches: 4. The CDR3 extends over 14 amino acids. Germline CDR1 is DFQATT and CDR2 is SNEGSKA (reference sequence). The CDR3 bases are TGCAGTGCTAGCCCCGGGACAGGGTCCTACGAGCAGTACTTC. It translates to CSASPGTGSYEQYF.

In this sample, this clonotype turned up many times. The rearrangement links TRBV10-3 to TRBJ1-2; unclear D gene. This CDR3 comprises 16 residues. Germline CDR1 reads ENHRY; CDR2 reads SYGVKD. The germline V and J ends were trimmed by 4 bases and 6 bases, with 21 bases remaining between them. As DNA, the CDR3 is TGTGCCATCAGTGTAGTCAACAGATCCCCTCTTGATGGCTACACCTTC. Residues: CAISVVNRSPLDGYTF.

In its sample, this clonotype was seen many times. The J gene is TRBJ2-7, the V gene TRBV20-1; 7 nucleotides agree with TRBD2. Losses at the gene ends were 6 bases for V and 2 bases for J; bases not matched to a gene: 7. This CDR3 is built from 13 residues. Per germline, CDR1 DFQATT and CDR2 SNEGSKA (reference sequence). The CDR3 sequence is CSAKWGGAYEQYF. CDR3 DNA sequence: TGCAGTGCGAAGTGGGGGGGGGCCTACGAGCAGTACTTC.

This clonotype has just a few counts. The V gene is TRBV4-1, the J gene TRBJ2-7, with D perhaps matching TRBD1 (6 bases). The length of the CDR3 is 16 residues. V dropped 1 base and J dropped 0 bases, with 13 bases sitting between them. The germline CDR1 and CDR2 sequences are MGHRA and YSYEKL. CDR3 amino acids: CASSQGFGTPSYEQYF. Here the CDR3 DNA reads TGCGCCAGCAGCCAAGGCTTCGGGACACCCTCCTACGAGCAGTACTTC.

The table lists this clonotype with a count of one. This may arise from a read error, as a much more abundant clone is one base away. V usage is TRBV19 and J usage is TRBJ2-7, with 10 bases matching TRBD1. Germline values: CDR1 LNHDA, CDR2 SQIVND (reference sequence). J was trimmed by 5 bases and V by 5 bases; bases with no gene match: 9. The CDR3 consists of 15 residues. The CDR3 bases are TGTGCCAGTAGTTCCTCCGGGACAGGGGCCCACGAGCAGTACTTC. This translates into CASSSSGTGAHEQYF. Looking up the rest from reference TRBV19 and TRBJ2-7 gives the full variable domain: DGGITQSPKYLFRKEGQNVTLSCEQNLNHDAMYWYRQDPGQGLRLIYYSQIVNDFQKGDIAEGYSVSREKKESFPLTVTSAQKNPTAFYLCASSSSGTGAHEQYFGPGTRLTVT.

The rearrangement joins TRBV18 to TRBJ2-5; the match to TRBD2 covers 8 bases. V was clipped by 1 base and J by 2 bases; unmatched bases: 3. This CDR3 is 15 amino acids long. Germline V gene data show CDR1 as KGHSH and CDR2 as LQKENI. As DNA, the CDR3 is TGTGCCAGCTCACCACAGGTAGCGGGGCAAGAGACCCAGTACTTC. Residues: CASSPQVAGQETQYF.

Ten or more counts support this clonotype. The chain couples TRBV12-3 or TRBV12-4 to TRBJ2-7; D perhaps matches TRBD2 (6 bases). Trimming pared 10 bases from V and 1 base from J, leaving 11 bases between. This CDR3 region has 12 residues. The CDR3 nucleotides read TGTGCCACCGGGACTGCATCCTACGAGCAGTACTTC. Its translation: CATGTASYEQYF.

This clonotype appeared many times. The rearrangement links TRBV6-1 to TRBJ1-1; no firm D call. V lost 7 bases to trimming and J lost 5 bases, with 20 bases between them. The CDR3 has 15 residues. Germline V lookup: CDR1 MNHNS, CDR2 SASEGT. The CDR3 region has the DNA TGTGCCAGCACCTTGGCCGCCCATTTGAGGACTGAAGCTTTCTTT. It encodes CASTLAAHLRTEAFF.

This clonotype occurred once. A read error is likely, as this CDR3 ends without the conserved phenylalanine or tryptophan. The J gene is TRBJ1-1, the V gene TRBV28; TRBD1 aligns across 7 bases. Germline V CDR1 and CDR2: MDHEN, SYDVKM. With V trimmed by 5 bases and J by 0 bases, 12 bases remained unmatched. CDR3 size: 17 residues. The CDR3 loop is CASSPSTGIMVNTEAFL. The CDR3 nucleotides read TGTGCCAGCAGTCCCTCGACAGGGATCATGGTGAACACTGAAGCTTTCCTT.

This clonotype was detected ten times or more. For the CDR3, the DNA is TGTGCCAGCAGCATTCGACTAGCGGGGCAAGAGACCCAGTACTTC. Protein: CASSIRLAGQETQYF. The chain joins TRBV7-2 to TRBJ2-5; 11 positions agree with TRBD2. Trimming cost V 5 bases and J 2 bases; bases outside gene matches: 4. The CDR3 has 15 amino acids. Germline V gene lookup returns CDR1 SGHTA and CDR2 FQGNSA.

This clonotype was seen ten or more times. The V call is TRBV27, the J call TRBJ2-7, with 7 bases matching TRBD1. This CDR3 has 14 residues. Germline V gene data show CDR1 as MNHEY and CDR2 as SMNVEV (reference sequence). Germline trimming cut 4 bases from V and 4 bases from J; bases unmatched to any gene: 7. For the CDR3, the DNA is TGTGCCAGCAGTTCCGTCGACAGGGTTTACGAGCAGTACTTC. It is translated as CASSSVDRVYEQYF.

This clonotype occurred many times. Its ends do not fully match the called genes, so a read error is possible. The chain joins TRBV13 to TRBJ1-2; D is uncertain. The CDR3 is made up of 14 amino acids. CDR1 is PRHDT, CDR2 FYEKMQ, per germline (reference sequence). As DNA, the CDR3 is TGTGCCAACAGCTTAAAACAGACTAACTATGGCTACACCTTC. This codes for CANSLKQTNYGYTF.

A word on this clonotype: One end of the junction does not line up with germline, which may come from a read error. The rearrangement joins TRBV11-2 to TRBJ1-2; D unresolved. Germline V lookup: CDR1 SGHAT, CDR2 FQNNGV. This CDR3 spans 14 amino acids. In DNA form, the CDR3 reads TGTGCCGGCAGCTTGGATCGGGCAGGCTATGGCTACACCTTC. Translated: CAGSLDRAGYGYTF.